The sequence of this T cell receptor beta chain was determined in a study of identical twins. Findings and limits, study-wide: The analysis was cross-sectional rather than longitudinal within donors. Partly confounded zero-insertion analyses could result from invariant MAIT and iNKT cells.

All donors were healthy, and all were Caucasian. Comment on this clonotype: What it recognizes is unknown. Its ends do not fully match the called genes, so a read error is possible.

Template switching (which added a universal primer site) was used, and cDNA carried unique molecular identifiers. TCRdb ran MiXCR on the 5' RACE reads and lists one entry per CDR3 protein. The sample records 1.5 million to 2 million distinct CDR3 sequences, 25% to 35% being singletons. The CDR3 has 17 residues. CDR1 SGHTA and CDR2 FQGNSA come from the germline V gene. Sequencing input: cord blood. The sequence came from a newborn girl in good health. The J gene is TRBJ2-2, the V gene TRBV7-2, with 8 nucleotides matching TRBD2. The CDR3 protein is CASSLKSGGANTGELFF. CDR3 in DNA: TGTGCCAGCAGCCTAAAATCCGGGGGGGCGAACACTGGGGAGCTGTTTTTT.